The 7 T cell receptor beta chains reported below all come from one sample, sequenced in a study of siplizumab effects on memory and regulatory T cells. Only in-frame clones appear in the TCRdb table, and some are missing; sequencing was by immunoSEQ multiplex PCR. Of more than 95,000 clones listed, about 94% are singletons. Sequenced: non-Treg CD4+ T cells sorted from blood. These receptors originate from a human donor in good health.

This chain links TRBV5-4 with TRBJ2-1; 8 bases line up with TRBD2. The CDR3 length is 15 residues. Germline CDR1 SGHNT, CDR2 YYREEE (reference sequence). V lost 6 bases, J lost 0 bases, and 5 bases stayed unmatched. The CDR3 here is CASTTAGGSYNEQFF. In DNA, the CDR3 is TGTGCCAGCACCACTGCGGGGGGCTCCTACAATGAGCAGTTCTTC. Combining the CDR3 with reference TRBV5-4 and TRBJ2-1 gives the whole variable domain ETGVTQSPTHLIKTRGQQVTLRCSSQSGHNTVSWYQQALGQGPQFIFQYYREEENGRGNFPPRFSGLQFPNYSSELNVNALELDDSALYLCASTTAGGSYNEQFFGPGTRLTVL.

The chain uses TRBV4-1 and TRBJ2-1, with TRBD2 identical over 9 bases. CDR1 is MGHRA and CDR2 is YSYEKL in the germline V gene. This CDR3 spans 16 amino acids. J lost 2 bases, V lost 3 bases, and 5 bases had no gene match. The CDR3 DNA sequence: TGCGCCAGCAGCCAGGGTCTAGCGGGGCCCTACAATGAGCAGTTCTTC. Protein: CASSQGLAGPYNEQFF.

The chain combines TRBV29-1 with TRBJ2-1; TRBD1 matches at 10 bases. This CDR3 has 14 amino acids. V lost 3 bases and J lost 7; bases outside the gene matches: 6. Looked up from germline, CDR1 is SQVTM and CDR2 is ANQGSEA. CDR3: CSVERDRGLNEQFF. The CDR3 bases are TGCAGCGTTGAGCGGGACAGGGGTTTAAATGAGCAGTTCTTC.

The chain links TRBV27 to TRBJ2-7, with 7 bases lining up with TRBD1. After removal of 0 bases from V and 3 bases from J, the junction contained 5 bases not matched to a gene. There are 15 residues in the CDR3. Germline values: CDR1 MNHEY, CDR2 SMNVEV (reference sequence). Written as DNA, the CDR3 is TGTGCCAGCAGTTTATCCGGGACAGAAGTCTACGAGCAGTACTTC. Translated: CASSLSGTEVYEQYF.

The chain links TRBV27 to TRBJ1-2; D is unclear. Trimming took off 2 bases at V and 5 bases at J, with 12 bases between the two ends. The length of the CDR3 is 14 residues. Germline V lookup: CDR1 MNHEY, CDR2 SMNVEV (reference sequence). The CDR3 coding sequence is TGTGCCAGCAGTTTAGAAGGAGTGAAGTATGGCTACACCTTC. Amino acid sequence: CASSLEGVKYGYTF.

CDR3 bases: TGTGCCAGCTCCCAGGGACAGGGAGCAGGAAACACCATATATTTT. Residues: CASSQGQGAGNTIYF. The V call is TRBV18, the J call TRBJ1-3; 9 bases fit TRBD1. The CDR3 spans 15 residues. Germline CDR1 and CDR2: KGHSH and LQKENI. The V segment lost 6 bases and the J segment 4 bases; nucleotides outside the gene matches: 7.

In nucleotides, the CDR3 is TGTGCCAGCATCAGGGAGGGCTACGAGCAGTACTTC. It translates to CASIREGYEQYF. The chain carries TRBV2 and TRBJ2-7; TRBD2 matches at 7 bases. The CDR3 loop spans 12 amino acids. CDR1 and CDR2 (germline): SNHLY, FYNNEI. Germline trimming cut 7 bases from V and 3 bases from J; bases unmatched to any gene: 3.